Only one count was recorded for the clone carrying this T cell receptor beta chain. One junction end does not reproduce the germline sequence, and a read error may be involved. A sample-barcoded 5' primer and a J-beta primer mix were used in a second PCR of roughly 7 to 11 cycles. One entry per CDR3 protein, called by TCRdb with MiXCR from the 5' RACE reads. Here the sample spans hundreds of thousands of distinct CDR3 sequences, just over 55% being singletons. These data come from a study of blood T cells in healthy people across ages. The length of the CDR3 is 14 residues. Looked up from germline, CDR1 is SGHRS and CDR2 is YFSETQ.

Sequenced material: blood. The V call is TRBV5-1, the J call TRBJ2-3, with D tentatively TRBD2 (5 bases). The receptor was isolated from a man in his forties in good health. The CDR3 is CASTLEATTDTQYF. Written as DNA, the CDR3 is TGCGCCAGCACCTTGGAGGCCACCACAGATACGCAGTATTTT.